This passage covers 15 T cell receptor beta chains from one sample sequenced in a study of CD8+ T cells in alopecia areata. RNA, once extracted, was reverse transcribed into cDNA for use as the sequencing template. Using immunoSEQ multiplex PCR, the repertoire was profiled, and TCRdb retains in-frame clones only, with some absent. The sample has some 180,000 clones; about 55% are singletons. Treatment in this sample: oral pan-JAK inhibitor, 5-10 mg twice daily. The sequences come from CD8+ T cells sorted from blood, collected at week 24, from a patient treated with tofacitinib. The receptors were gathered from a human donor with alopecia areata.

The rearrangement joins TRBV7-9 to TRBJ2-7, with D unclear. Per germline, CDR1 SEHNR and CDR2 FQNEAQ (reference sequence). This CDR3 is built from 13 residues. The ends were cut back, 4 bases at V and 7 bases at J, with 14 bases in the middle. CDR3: CASSSPLSREQYF. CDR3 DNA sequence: TGTGCCAGCAGCTCCCCACTATCGAGGGAGCAGTACTTC.

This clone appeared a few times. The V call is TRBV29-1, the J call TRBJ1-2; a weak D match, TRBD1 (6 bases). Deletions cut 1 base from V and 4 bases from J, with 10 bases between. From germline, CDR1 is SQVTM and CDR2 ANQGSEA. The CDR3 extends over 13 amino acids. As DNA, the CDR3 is TGCAGCGTTGAAGCAGGGGAGATCTATGGCTACACCTTC. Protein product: CSVEAGEIYGYTF.

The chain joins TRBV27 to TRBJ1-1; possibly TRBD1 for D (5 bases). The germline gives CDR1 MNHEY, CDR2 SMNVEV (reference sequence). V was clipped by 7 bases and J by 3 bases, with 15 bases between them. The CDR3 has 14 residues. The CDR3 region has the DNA TGTGCCAGCACCAGGCAAATAGGGGACACTGAAGCTTTCTTT. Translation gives CASTRQIGDTEAFF.

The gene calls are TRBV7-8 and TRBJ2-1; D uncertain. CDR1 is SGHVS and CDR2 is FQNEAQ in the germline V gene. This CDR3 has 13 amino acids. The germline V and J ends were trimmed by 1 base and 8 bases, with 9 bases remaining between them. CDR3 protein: CASSLGGRDEQFF. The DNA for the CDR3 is TGTGCCAGCAGCTTAGGAGGAAGGGATGAGCAGTTCTTC.

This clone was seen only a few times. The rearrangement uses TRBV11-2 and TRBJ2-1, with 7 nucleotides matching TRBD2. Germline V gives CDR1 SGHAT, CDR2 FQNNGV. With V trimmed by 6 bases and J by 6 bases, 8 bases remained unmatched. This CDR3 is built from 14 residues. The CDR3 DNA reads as TGTGCCAGCAGTCCCCCGGGCGGGGGCAATGAGCAGTTCTTC. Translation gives CASSPPGGGNEQFF.

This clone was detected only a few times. The CDR3 loop reads CASSMTGDPKNIQYF. The CDR3 DNA follows: TGTGCCAGTAGTATGACAGGGGATCCCAAAAACATTCAGTACTTC. V gene TRBV19 combines with J gene TRBJ2-4, with 8 bases fitting TRBD1. There are 15 residues in the CDR3. V was pared by 3 bases and J by 2 bases, with 3 bases of the junction left unmatched. CDR1 is LNHDA, CDR2 SQIVND, per germline (reference sequence).

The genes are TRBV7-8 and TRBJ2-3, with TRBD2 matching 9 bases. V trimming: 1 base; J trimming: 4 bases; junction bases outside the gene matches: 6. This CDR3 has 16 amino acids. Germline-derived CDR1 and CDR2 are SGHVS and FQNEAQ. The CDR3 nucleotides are TGTGCCAGCAGCTTAGGGCGGGGGGGCCCCGCAGATACGCAGTATTTT. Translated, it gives CASSLGRGGPADTQYF.

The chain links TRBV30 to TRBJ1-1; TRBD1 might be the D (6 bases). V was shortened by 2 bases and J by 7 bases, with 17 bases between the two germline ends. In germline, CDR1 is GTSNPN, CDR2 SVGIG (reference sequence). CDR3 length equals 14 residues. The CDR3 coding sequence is TGTGCCTGGAGTCGACCACAGGGTTTTATTGAAGCTTTCTTT. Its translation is CAWSRPQGFIEAFF.

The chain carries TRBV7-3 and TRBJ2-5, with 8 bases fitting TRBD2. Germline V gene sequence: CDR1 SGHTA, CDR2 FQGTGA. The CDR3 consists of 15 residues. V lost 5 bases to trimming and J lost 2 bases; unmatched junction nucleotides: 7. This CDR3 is CASSRKAGVQETQYF. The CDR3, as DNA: TGTGCCAGCAGCCGGAAAGCGGGGGTTCAAGAGACCCAGTACTTC.

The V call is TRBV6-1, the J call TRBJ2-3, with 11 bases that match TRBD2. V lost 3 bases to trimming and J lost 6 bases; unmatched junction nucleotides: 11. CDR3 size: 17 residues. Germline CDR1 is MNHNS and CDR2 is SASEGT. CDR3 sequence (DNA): TGTGCCAGCAGTGAGGCACTAGCGGGGGATCACGGGGATACGCAGTATTTT. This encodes CASSEALAGDHGDTQYF.

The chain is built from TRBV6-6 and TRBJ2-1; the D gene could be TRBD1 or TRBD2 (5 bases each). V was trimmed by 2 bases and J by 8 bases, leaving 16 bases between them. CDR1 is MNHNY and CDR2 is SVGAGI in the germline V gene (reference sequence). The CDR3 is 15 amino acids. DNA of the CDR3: TGTGCCAGCAGTTACCCCTTGGGGGTAGAGGATGAGCAGTTCTTC. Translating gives CASSYPLGVEDEQFF.

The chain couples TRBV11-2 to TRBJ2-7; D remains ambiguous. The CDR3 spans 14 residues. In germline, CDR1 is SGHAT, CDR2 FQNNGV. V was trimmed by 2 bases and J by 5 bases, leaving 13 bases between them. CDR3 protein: CASSLSYGTDEQYF. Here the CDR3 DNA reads TGTGCCAGCAGCTTAAGTTACGGCACTGACGAGCAGTACTTC.

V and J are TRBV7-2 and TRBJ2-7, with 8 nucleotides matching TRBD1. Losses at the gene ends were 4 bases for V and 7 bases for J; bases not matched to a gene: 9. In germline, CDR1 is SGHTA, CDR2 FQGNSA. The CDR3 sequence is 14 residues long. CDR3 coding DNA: TGTGCCAGCAGCTGGTCAGGGGGCGCATATGAGCAGTACTTC. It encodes CASSWSGGAYEQYF.

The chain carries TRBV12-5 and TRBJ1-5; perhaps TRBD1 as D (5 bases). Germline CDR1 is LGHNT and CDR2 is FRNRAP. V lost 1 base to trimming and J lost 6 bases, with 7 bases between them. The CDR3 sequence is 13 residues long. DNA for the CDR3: TGTGCTAGTGGTTTGGAGAGGGGTCAGCCCCAGCATTTT. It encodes CASGLERGQPQHF.

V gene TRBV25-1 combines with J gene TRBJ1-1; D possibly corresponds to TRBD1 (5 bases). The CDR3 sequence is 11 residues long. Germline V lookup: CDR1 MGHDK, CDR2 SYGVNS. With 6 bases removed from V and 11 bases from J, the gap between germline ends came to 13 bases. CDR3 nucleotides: TGTGCCAGCAGAAGCAGGGTGACGGCTTTCTTT. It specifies CASRSRVTAFF.